The 11 T cell receptor beta chains listed next were all sequenced from one sample in a study of blood T cell repertoires in COVID-19. Repertoires were generated with immunoSEQ multiplex PCR, while TCRdb's copy carries only in-frame clones and drops some. The repertoire consists of 150,000 to 200,000 clones, with 75% to 90% occurring once and the leading ten covering 2.1%. The source material was peripheral blood. Receptors originate from a man between 70 and 80 years old with active or convalescent COVID-19.

In this sample, this clone turned up once. V is TRBV3-1 (or the pseudogene TRBV3-2) and J is TRBJ2-1; 10 bases are a match to TRBD2. This CDR3 has 15 amino acids. V gave up 2 bases and J gave up 7 bases; unmatched junction bases: 5. Per the germline V gene, CDR1 is LGHDT and CDR2 is YNNKEL (reference sequence). The DNA of the CDR3 is TGTGCCAGCAGCCAACCTAGCGGGGGTGGAAATGAGCAGTTCTTC. This codes for CASSQPSGGGNEQFF.

Only a few counts were recorded for this clone. The J gene is TRBJ1-2, the V gene TRBV19; 7 nucleotides agree with TRBD1. The CDR3 has 15 amino acids. Germline-derived CDR1 and CDR2 are LNHDA and SQIVND (reference sequence). Germline trimming cut 6 bases from V and 5 bases from J; bases unmatched to any gene: 12. The DNA of the CDR3 is TGTGCCAGTAGGCGTACCATACAGGGGAAGTATGGCTACACCTTC. Translation gives CASRRTIQGKYGYTF.

Written as DNA, the CDR3 is TGTGCCACCAGTGACAACGGGATAGGCTACACCTTC. Translating gives CATSDNGIGYTF. The genes are TRBV24-1 and TRBJ1-2; D is unresolved. Germline V gene lookup returns CDR1 KGHDR and CDR2 SFDVKD. The CDR3 spans 12 residues. V lost 4 bases and J 8 bases, leaving 10 bases between the germline ends.

The rearrangement uses TRBV5-1 and TRBJ2-3; D gene uncertain. CDR3 length equals 14 residues. CDR1 and CDR2 from the germline V gene are SGHRS and YFSETQ. The ends were cut back, 4 bases at V and 0 bases at J, with 9 bases in the middle. CDR3 nucleotides: TGCGCCAGCAGCCTTCAAACTAGCACAGATACGCAGTATTTT. It translates to CASSLQTSTDTQYF.

The chain is built from TRBV6-5 and TRBJ2-7, with D perhaps matching TRBD2 (6 bases). Germline values: CDR1 MNHEY, CDR2 SVGAGI. This CDR3 spans 15 amino acids. V was clipped by 5 bases and J by 2 bases, with 16 bases between them. The CDR3 region has the DNA TGTGCCAGCAGTCCCACCTCGGCGGGAACCTACGAGCAGTACTTC. Encoded protein: CASSPTSAGTYEQYF.

The genes are TRBV5-4 and TRBJ2-2, with D possibly TRBD1 on 6 matching bases. Per germline, CDR1 SGHNT and CDR2 YYREEE (reference sequence). V was trimmed by 4 bases and J by 2 bases, leaving 12 bases between them. The CDR3 has 15 residues. CDR3 sequence reads: CASSLTGRNTGELFF. The CDR3 DNA sequence: TGTGCCAGCAGCCTGACAGGAAGAAACACCGGGGAGCTGTTTTTT.

This sequence joins TRBV6-1 and TRBJ2-3, with TRBD2 matching 11 bases. The V gene's germline CDR1 is MNHNS and CDR2 SASEGT. Trimming at V came to 2 bases and at J to 4 bases, leaving 5 bases not matched to a gene. CDR3 size: 16 residues. This CDR3 is CASSEIDSGGADTQYF. CDR3 coding DNA: TGTGCCAGCAGTGAAATCGATAGCGGGGGGGCAGATACGCAGTATTTT.

The chain uses TRBV28 and TRBJ1-1; possibly TRBD1 for D (5 bases). Trimming took 7 bases from V and 10 from J, leaving 19 bases between them. Germline V CDR1 and CDR2: MDHEN, SYDVKM. The length of the CDR3 is 13 residues. CDR3 sequence reads: CASTQTGERTAFF. CDR3 sequence (DNA): TGTGCCAGCACCCAGACGGGGGAAAGAACAGCTTTCTTT. The variable domain in full, with the rest retrieved from reference TRBV28 and TRBJ1-1, is DVKVTQSSRYLVKRTGEKVFLECVQDMDHENMFWYRQDPGLGLRLIYFSYDVKMKEKGDIPEGYSVSREKKERFSLILESASTNQTSMYLCASTQTGERTAFFGQGTRLTVV.

The V gene is TRBV11-2, the J gene TRBJ1-3; 8 positions match TRBD1. The germline gives CDR1 SGHAT, CDR2 FQNNGV. J gave up 4 bases and V 1 base, and 9 bases lay outside the gene matches. The CDR3 runs 17 residues. Here the CDR3 reads CASSLGPTGTGGNTIYF. As DNA, the CDR3 is TGTGCCAGCAGCTTAGGCCCGACCGGGACAGGAGGAAACACCATATATTTT.

V and J are TRBV5-4 and TRBJ2-5; D gene unclear. This CDR3 has 18 amino acids. Trimming removed 3 bases from V and 1 base from J, with 22 bases in between. Germline V gene sequence: CDR1 SGHNT, CDR2 YYREEE (reference sequence). CDR3 sequence: CASSSAVYGQSFQETQYF. CDR3 bases: TGTGCCAGCAGCTCTGCGGTTTATGGCCAGTCGTTCCAAGAGACCCAGTACTTC.

This clone was counted at least ten times. J is TRBJ1-5 and V is TRBV5-6; tentatively, D is TRBD1 (5 bases). In germline, CDR1 is SGHDT, CDR2 YYEEEE. V shed 4 bases and J shed 2 bases, with 10 bases lying between them. This CDR3 spans 14 amino acids. CDR3 residues: CASSQAGGNQPQHF. Written as DNA, the CDR3 is TGTGCCAGCAGCCAGGCGGGGGGCAATCAGCCCCAGCATTTT.